This is a list of T cell receptor beta chains from one sample in a study of blood T cell repertoires in COVID-19. Only in-frame clones appear in the TCRdb table, and some are missing; sequencing was by immunoSEQ multiplex PCR. The repertoire holds approximately 200,000 clones, with roughly 88% as singletons. The sequenced material came from peripheral blood. These receptors were collected from a man aged 60 to 75 with acute or convalescent COVID-19. CDR3s include the opening cysteine and the closing phenylalanine or tryptophan. Each record gives: D gene, clone size, J gene, V gene, CDR3 protein. The D gene is left open where the match is weak. Clone size, where shown, is once, few, many, or a class for clones that have expanded.

- | once | TRBJ2-5 | TRBV5-1 | CASSLALGTGTQYF
TRBD1 | few | TRBJ2-7 | TRBV2 | CASSPKGQGPDEQYF
TRBD2 | - | TRBJ2-7 | TRBV9 | CASSPKAGSSYEQYF
- | - | TRBJ1-5 | TRBV5-6 | CASSFTHSDSDNQPQHF
- | - | TRBJ1-2 | TRBV28 | CASSQTAYGYTF
- | - | TRBJ1-2 | TRBV19 | CASSILTGRSRDGYTF
TRBD1 | few | TRBJ1-5 | TRBV18 | CASSWTGPDQPQHF
- | - | TRBJ1-1 | TRBV5-5 | CASSFSNLEAFF
TRBD2 | - | TRBJ2-5 | TRBV28 | CASSGGGSGKETQYF
TRBD2 | - | TRBJ2-3 | TRBV28 | CASSVTSGQTDTQYF
TRBD1 | - | TRBJ2-7 | TRBV6-8 | CASTRKGQGSSEQYF
TRBD2 | - | TRBJ2-2 | TRBV29-1 | CSVRRREATGELFF
TRBD2 | - | TRBJ2-1 | TRBV7-2 | CASSVGLAGSEQFF
- | - | TRBJ1-4 | TRBV6-6 | CASSRQASSSTNEKLFF
- | once | TRBJ2-3 | TRBV4-1 | CASSQERGATTDTQYF
TRBD1 | - | TRBJ2-7 | TRBV3-1/TRBV3-2 | CASSQETGTGYEQYF
- | - | TRBJ2-1 | TRBV25-1 | CASRGGNEQFF
TRBD2 | - | TRBJ2-7 | TRBV9 | CASSVGSGGRAYEQYF
- | - | TRBJ2-1 | TRBV11-3 | CASSALLDSKQFF
TRBD1 | - | TRBJ1-1 | TRBV18 | CASSPRDSGTEAFF
TRBD2 | - | TRBJ2-7 | TRBV5-5 | CASSLAGGRDEQYF
- | - | TRBJ2-3 | TRBV9 | CASSVRIGTDTQYF
TRBD1 | - | TRBJ2-2 | TRBV27 | CASSPSPGGRELFF
TRBD2 | - | TRBJ2-7 | TRBV18 | CASSPMTSGNYEQYF
- | once | TRBJ2-3 | TRBV4-1 | CASSPDRRTNTDTQYF
- | - | TRBJ1-6 | TRBV6-4 | CASSEQGTGSPLHF
- | - | TRBJ1-4 | TRBV5-1 | CASSLRTEGEKLFF
TRBD1 | - | TRBJ2-4 | TRBV19 | CASSKGQGSAKNIQYF
TRBD1 | - | TRBJ2-2 | TRBV7-2 | CASSLGRGRGQELFF
TRBD2 | - | TRBJ2-1 | TRBV4-1 | CASSQARGGSGRGNEQFF
TRBD1 | - | TRBJ1-5 | TRBV19 | CASSIERQGIFNQPQHF
- | - | TRBJ2-5 | TRBV5-3 | CARSLEGGETQYF
- | - | TRBJ1-6 | TRBV28 | CASSTGESPYNSPLHF
TRBD1 | - | TRBJ1-2 | TRBV12-3/TRBV12-4 | CASGTRGDYGYTF
- | - | TRBJ1-2 | TRBV7-9 | CASSFGGAGYTF
- | - | TRBJ2-7 | TRBV9 | CASRTPTRVAAHYEQYF
TRBD2 | - | TRBJ2-7 | TRBV28 | CASSSSGRSDEQYF
- | - | TRBJ2-1 | TRBV7-8 | CASSLASWGQQFF
- | - | TRBJ1-2 | TRBV5-1 | CASSSGQIRREGYTF
- | - | TRBJ1-6 | TRBV30 | CAWREGGGNSPLHF
- | - | TRBJ2-7 | TRBV7-2 | CASSSGGTATYEQYF
- | - | TRBJ1-1 | TRBV29-1 | CSVKGPATEAFF
TRBD2 | - | TRBJ2-1 | TRBV6-5 | CASRTGGLGYNEQFF
- | - | TRBJ1-1 | TRBV5-5 | CASSFVGAPTEAFF
TRBD1 | - | TRBJ1-6 | TRBV5-4 | CASSLPGTGESPLHF
TRBD1 | - | TRBJ2-7 | TRBV7-8 | CASTNRDSSYEQYF
- | - | TRBJ2-3 | TRBV20-1 | CSVEASGTQYF
TRBD2 | - | TRBJ2-1 | TRBV5-4 | CASSSPGLAGALEQFF
- | - | TRBJ2-2 | TRBV5-6 | CASSLYSGNTGELFF
TRBD2 | - | TRBJ2-1 | TRBV7-3 | CASSSSGTSVDNEQFF
- | - | TRBJ1-5 | TRBV7-9 | CASSLGQYQPQHF
TRBD2 | - | TRBJ2-3 | TRBV3-1/TRBV3-2 | CASSQEFSGRADTQYF
- | - | TRBJ1-4 | TRBV7-9 | CASTRGGQANEKLFF
- | - | TRBJ1-1 | TRBV12-3/TRBV12-4 | CASSSTETEAFF
- | - | TRBJ2-7 | TRBV5-6 | CASSFSGAEQYF